Listed here are 31 T cell receptor beta chains from one sample, sequenced in a study of blood T cell repertoires in COVID-19. Measured with immunoSEQ multiplex PCR; TCRdb has only the in-frame clones, and not every one. The table has 80,000 to 90,000 clones, about 85% seen once. The sequencing input was peripheral blood. Receptors were obtained from a woman aged 80 or over with COVID-19, enrolled during active disease.

The rearrangement joins TRBV5-1 to TRBJ2-5; TRBD2 matches at 11 bases. J was trimmed by 5 bases and V by 8 bases; bases with no gene match: 14. Germline V lookup: CDR1 SGHRS, CDR2 YFSETQ. The CDR3 is 16 residues long. CDR3 nucleotides: TGCGCCAGTCGGCCCCCGGGACTAGCGGCTGGGGAGACCCAGTACTTC. Amino acids: CASRPPGLAAGETQYF.

V and J are TRBV11-2 and TRBJ1-2, with a weak D call TRBD1 (5 bases). Trimming stripped 3 bases from V and 8 bases from J, with 13 bases between. There are 13 residues in the CDR3. Germline values: CDR1 SGHAT, CDR2 FQNNGV. The CDR3 reads CASSFLRDGGYTF. The CDR3 DNA follows: TGTGCCAGCAGCTTCCTCAGGGATGGCGGCTACACCTTC. The variable domain in full, with the rest retrieved from reference TRBV11-2 and TRBJ1-2, is EAGVAQSPRYKIIEKRQSVAFWCNPISGHATLYWYQQILGQGPKLLIQFQNNGVVDDSQLPKDRFSAERLKGVDSTLKIQPAKLEDSAVYLCASSFLRDGGYTFGSGTRLTVV.

The chain joins TRBV5-1 to TRBJ2-7; D unresolved. V lost 0 bases and J 0 bases, leaving 4 bases between the germline ends. The germline CDR1 and CDR2 sequences are SGHRS and YFSETQ. CDR3 length: 13 residues. The CDR3 bases are TGCGCCAGCAGCTTGGTCGGCTCCTACGAGCAGTACTTC. The encoded protein is CASSLVGSYEQYF.

The chain joins TRBV18 to TRBJ2-1; 14 bases are shared with TRBD2. This CDR3 has 15 amino acids. Germline CDR1 is KGHSH and CDR2 is LQKENI. V lost 6 bases and J lost 7; bases outside the gene matches: 5. The CDR3 loop is CASSQGTSGRNEQFF. The CDR3, as DNA: TGTGCCAGCTCCCAAGGGACTAGCGGGAGAAATGAGCAGTTCTTC.

CDR3 sequence reads: CASSTTGTNEQFF. CDR3 nucleotide sequence: TGTGCCAGTAGTACGACAGGGACCAATGAGCAGTTCTTC. The chain joins TRBV19 to TRBJ2-1; 7 bases agree with TRBD1. CDR1 and CDR2 (germline): LNHDA, SQIVND (reference sequence). With 4 bases clipped from V and 6 bases from J, the junction kept 3 bases outside the gene matches. The CDR3 is 13 amino acids.

The genes are TRBV7-2 and TRBJ2-1, with 9 bases matching TRBD2. Germline assignment: CDR1 SGHTA and CDR2 FQGNSA. V lost 5 bases and J lost 8; bases outside the gene matches: 13. This CDR3 has 16 residues. Written as DNA, the CDR3 is TGTGCCAGCAGCGCGGAGCGGGGGGCCATATCCGATGAGCAGTTCTTC. Protein product: CASSAERGAISDEQFF.

The chain combines TRBV19 with TRBJ2-3, with 8 positions matching TRBD1. Trimming removed 6 bases from V and 1 base from J; junction bases left unmatched: 6. The germline V gene encodes CDR1 LNHDA and CDR2 SQIVND (reference sequence). The CDR3 consists of 15 residues. In nucleotides, the CDR3 is TGTGCCAGTAGAGAACCGGGACAGGGCACAGATACGCAGTATTTT. Translating it yields CASREPGQGTDTQYF.

The count of this clone is one. The chain uses TRBV9 and TRBJ2-5; 7 bases fit TRBD2. V was clipped by 1 base and J by 3 bases; unmatched bases: 6. Germline CDR1 SGDLS, CDR2 YYNGEE. The CDR3 totals 15 residues. The CDR3 is CASSVLASGKETQYF. The CDR3 coding sequence is TGTGCCAGCAGCGTATTGGCTAGCGGCAAAGAGACCCAGTACTTC.

The V call is TRBV7-9, the J call TRBJ2-5; TRBD2 agrees at 9 bases. The CDR3 is 16 residues long. Trimming cost V 5 bases and J 4 bases; bases outside gene matches: 11. Germline V lookup: CDR1 SEHNR, CDR2 FQNEAQ (reference sequence). CDR3 nucleotides: TGTGCCAGCAGCCTAATGGTCGGGACTAGCACAGAGACCCAGTACTTC. Its protein product is CASSLMVGTSTETQYF.

The rearrangement links TRBV19 to TRBJ2-3; the match to TRBD1 covers 10 bases. The CDR3 runs to 14 residues. Germline CDR1 reads LNHDA; CDR2 reads SQIVND (reference sequence). J was trimmed by 9 bases and V by 5 bases; bases with no gene match: 8. CDR3 DNA sequence: TGTGCCAGTAGTCCGGGACAGGGGATAGGAACGCAGTATTTT. Encoded protein: CASSPGQGIGTQYF.

This chain uses TRBV5-1 with TRBJ2-1; perhaps TRBD1 as D (5 bases). The germline V gene encodes CDR1 SGHRS and CDR2 YFSETQ. There are 14 residues in the CDR3. Trimming took 5 bases from V and 3 from J, leaving 12 bases between them. The CDR3 loop reads CASREQVNYNEQFF. The CDR3 DNA is TGCGCCAGCAGAGAACAGGTAAACTACAATGAGCAGTTCTTC.

This chain connects TRBV6-2 or TRBV6-3 to TRBJ2-7, with TRBD1 matching over 8 bases. The CDR3 is 14 amino acids. CDR1 and CDR2 (germline): MNHEY, SVGEGT. V was clipped by 5 bases and J by 2 bases; unmatched bases: 5. The CDR3 coding sequence is TGTGCCAGCAGTACCGGACAGGGACCCTACGAGCAGTACTTC. Its protein product is CASSTGQGPYEQYF.

A single count supports this clone. This chain connects TRBV29-1 to TRBJ2-7; 10 positions match TRBD1. V trimming: 3 bases; J trimming: 1 base; junction bases outside the gene matches: 3. The germline V gene encodes CDR1 SQVTM and CDR2 ANQGSEA. The CDR3 spans 14 residues. The CDR3 region has the DNA TGCAGCGTTGACGGACAGGGGGGATCCTACGAGCAGTACTTC. Its protein product is CSVDGQGGSYEQYF.

The count of this clone is one. The chain recombines TRBV11-1 with TRBJ1-1; TRBD1 agrees at 9 bases. The V gene's germline CDR1 is SGHAT and CDR2 FQDESV (reference sequence). Trimming took 4 bases from V and 6 from J; bases not matched to a gene: 6. This CDR3 contains 14 residues. The CDR3 DNA sequence: TGTGCCAGCAGCTGGAGACAGGGGGTGTCTGAAGCTTTCTTT. It translates to CASSWRQGVSEAFF.

The chain combines TRBV7-9 with TRBJ2-3, with D uncertain. Looked up from germline, CDR1 is SEHNR and CDR2 is FQNEAQ (reference sequence). V was pared by 1 base and J by 7 bases, with 3 bases between. The CDR3 sequence is 11 residues long. CDR3: CASSLVYTQYF. In DNA, the CDR3 is TGTGCCAGCAGCTTAGTCTATACGCAGTATTTT.

The V gene is TRBV18, the J gene TRBJ1-1, with no clear D. From germline, CDR1 is KGHSH and CDR2 LQKENI. The CDR3 consists of 15 residues. With 3 bases removed from V and 1 base from J, the gap between germline ends came to 12 bases. CDR3 region: CASSPRWGENTEAFF. The CDR3 nucleotides read TGTGCCAGCTCACCGCGCTGGGGAGAGAACACTGAAGCTTTCTTT.

The chain has TRBV28 and TRBJ2-5; tentatively, D is TRBD1 (5 bases). From germline, CDR1 is MDHEN and CDR2 SYDVKM. This CDR3 contains 14 residues. V was cut by 5 bases and J by 2 bases, with 12 bases left in between. The CDR3 loop reads CASSEIGVQETQYF. As DNA, the CDR3 is TGTGCCAGCAGTGAGATAGGGGTTCAAGAGACCCAGTACTTC.

The chain links TRBV18 to TRBJ2-1; TRBD2 matches at 9 bases. J was trimmed by 6 bases and V by 0 bases; bases with no gene match: 6. The CDR3 has 16 amino acids. Germline assignment: CDR1 KGHSH and CDR2 LQKENI. In nucleotides, the CDR3 is TGTGCCAGCTCACCACCGGGCCTAGCGGGAAGCAATGAGCAGTTCTTC. Encoded protein: CASSPPGLAGSNEQFF.

In DNA, the CDR3 is TGTGCCAGCTCCGGAGTTGGAAACACTGAAGCTTTCTTT. Translating gives CASSGVGNTEAFF. The chain uses TRBV2 and TRBJ1-1, with D hard to call. Trimming took off 8 bases at V and 2 bases at J, with 12 bases between the two ends. From germline, CDR1 is SNHLY and CDR2 FYNNEI. This CDR3 region has 13 residues.

The rearrangement links TRBV18 to TRBJ1-2; a weak D match, TRBD1 (5 bases). The V end lost 0 bases, the J end lost 4 bases, and 12 bases lay between the germline ends. This CDR3 region has 15 residues. Germline-derived CDR1 and CDR2 are KGHSH and LQKENI. CDR3 in DNA: TGTGCCAGCTCACCACCGTGGGGCAGGGCCTATGGCTACACCTTC. This gives the protein CASSPPWGRAYGYTF.

The genes are TRBV5-1 and TRBJ1-2; TRBD1 is a possible D gene (5 bases). The germline V gene has CDR1 SGHRS and CDR2 YFSETQ. The CDR3 is 13 residues long. V lost 0 bases and J lost 7, with 10 bases in between. In nucleotides, the CDR3 is TGCGCCAGCAGCTTGGATTGGGGCTCTGGCTACACCTTC. Translation: CASSLDWGSGYTF.

This clone came up a few times. The V call is TRBV6-5, the J call TRBJ2-3, with D tentatively TRBD2 (5 bases). The CDR3 has 15 amino acids. CDR1 is MNHEY, CDR2 SVGAGI, per germline. Deletions cut 2 bases from V and 0 bases from J, with 9 bases between. The CDR3 DNA is TGTGCCAGCAGTTACCAGAGGGTTAGCACAGATACGCAGTATTTT. It codes for CASSYQRVSTDTQYF.

The CDR3 is CATSDPTGELDTGELFF. CDR3 DNA: TGTGCCACCAGTGATCCGACAGGGGAACTGGACACCGGGGAGCTGTTTTTT. J is TRBJ2-2 and V is TRBV24-1; 8 nucleotides line up with TRBD1. The CDR3 consists of 17 residues. The J segment lost 3 bases and the V segment lost 3 bases, leaving 8 bases of the junction unmatched. Germline assignment: CDR1 KGHDR and CDR2 SFDVKD.

This sequence joins TRBV6-1 and TRBJ1-5, with D possibly being TRBD1 (6 bases). The CDR3 extends over 18 amino acids. Trimming cost V 0 bases and J 0 bases, with 15 bases left between them. Germline values: CDR1 MNHNS, CDR2 SASEGT. The CDR3 region has the DNA TGTGCCAGCAGTGAAGCAATGGGACAACTGTATAGCAATCAGCCCCAGCATTTT. It specifies CASSEAMGQLYSNQPQHF.

The chain recombines TRBV2 with TRBJ2-5, with D hard to call. The CDR3 covers 14 residues. Germline V gene lookup returns CDR1 SNHLY and CDR2 FYNNEI. V gave up 3 bases and J gave up 0 bases, with 8 bases separating them. The DNA of the CDR3 is TGTGCCAGCAGTGAGGCGGCGTACCAAGAGACCCAGTACTTC. As protein: CASSEAAYQETQYF.

The rearrangement links TRBV5-1 to TRBJ1-2; 11 bases agree with TRBD1. In germline, CDR1 is SGHRS, CDR2 YFSETQ. J lost 4 bases, V lost 4 bases, and 6 bases had no gene match. CDR3 length: 15 amino acids. CDR3: CASSEAGTGGYGYTF. CDR3 sequence (DNA): TGCGCCAGCAGCGAAGCCGGGACAGGGGGCTATGGCTACACCTTC.

This rearrangement joins TRBV6-5 to TRBJ1-2; tentative D call: TRBD1 (5 bases). This CDR3 contains 15 residues. Per the germline V gene, CDR1 is MNHEY and CDR2 is SVGAGI. Trimming pared 6 bases from V and 3 bases from J, leaving 17 bases between. This CDR3 reads CASRITGSNYYGYTF. As DNA, the CDR3 is TGTGCCAGCAGAATTACAGGCTCCAATTACTATGGCTACACCTTC.

The rearrangement joins TRBV29-1 to TRBJ1-1, with TRBD1 matching over 9 bases. The J segment lost 3 bases and the V segment lost 4 bases, leaving 3 bases of the junction unmatched. Germline-derived CDR1 and CDR2 are SQVTM and ANQGSEA. CDR3 length equals 13 residues. CDR3 residues: CSVAGQGYTEAFF. The DNA of the CDR3 is TGCAGCGTTGCCGGACAGGGGTACACTGAAGCTTTCTTT. The full variable domain, completed using reference TRBV29-1 and TRBJ1-1, is SAVISQKPSRDICQRGTSLTIQCQVDSQVTMMFWYRQQPGQSLTLIATANQGSEATYESGFVIDKFPISRPNLTFSTLTVSNMSPEDSSIYLCSVAGQGYTEAFFGQGTRLTVV.

J is TRBJ2-7 and V is TRBV5-1, with 8 bases aligning to TRBD2. This CDR3 region has 15 residues. Trimming at V came to 0 bases and at J to 3 bases, leaving 5 bases not matched to a gene. CDR1 and CDR2 (germline): SGHRS, YFSETQ. CDR3 protein: CASSLEGGGNYEQYF. CDR3 bases: TGCGCCAGCAGCTTGGAAGGCGGGGGGAACTACGAGCAGTACTTC. The full variable domain, its missing parts supplied by reference TRBV5-1 and TRBJ2-7, is KAGVTQTPRYLIKTRGQQVTLSCSPISGHRSVSWYQQTPGQGLQFLFEYFSETQRNKGNFPGRFSGRQFSNSRSEMNVSTLELGDSALYLCASSLEGGGNYEQYFGPGTRLTVT.

The V call is TRBV19, the J call TRBJ1-1; D unclear. CDR1 and CDR2 from the germline V gene are LNHDA and SQIVND (reference sequence). V lost 5 bases, J lost 4 bases, and 14 bases lay in between. The CDR3 consists of 14 residues. The CDR3 region is CASSVELSGTEAFF. CDR3 DNA: TGTGCCAGTAGTGTTGAACTGTCGGGCACTGAAGCTTTCTTT.

This clone appeared a few times. V and J are TRBV27 and TRBJ2-1; a weak D match, TRBD2 (6 bases). The CDR3 extends over 14 amino acids. Per germline, CDR1 MNHEY and CDR2 SMNVEV (reference sequence). V was clipped by 1 base and J by 5 bases, with 9 bases between them. CDR3: CASSLWGVHNEQFF. In nucleotides, the CDR3 is TGTGCCAGCAGTTTATGGGGGGTGCACAATGAGCAGTTCTTC.